This T cell receptor beta chain was observed in a study of STAT3 mutations in large granular lymphocyte leukemia. Study information: Roughly half the longitudinally sequenced T-LGLL patients had canonical STAT3 mutations. Immunosuppressive therapy was given to more than half of T-LGLL patients.

Only one count was recorded for this clone. What it recognizes is unknown. Measured with immunoSEQ multiplex PCR; TCRdb has only the in-frame clones, and not every one. The sample yields over 30,000 clones, approximately 86% seen once. CDR3 size: 14 residues. The V gene end was trimmed by 2 bases and the J gene end by 6 bases; junction bases not matched to a gene: 6. CDR1 is SGHTA, CDR2 FQGNSA, per germline. Study-level findings and limits: Every T-cell large granular lymphocyte leukemia patient had at least one immunodominant TCR beta clonotype. In several patients, dominant TCR clone burden exceeded STAT3 mutant burden.

The rearrangement joins TRBV7-2 to TRBJ1-1; 7 nucleotides align to TRBD1. What was sequenced was peripheral blood mononuclear cells. The sequence came from a man aged 55 to 70 with T-cell large granular lymphocyte leukemia. Some clones in this sample may be carry-over from other donors' samples. The CDR3 DNA reads as TGTGCCAGCAGCTTACCATACAGGGGCGCTGAAGCTTTCTTT. It encodes CASSLPYRGAEAFF.